The subject of this entry is one T cell receptor beta chain. Its target is unknown. This record belongs to a study of T-cell memory formation after mild COVID-19. The wider study: TCR clusters showed largely donor specificity. Study-wide results and limits: Cross-reactive memory appears to have joined, as suggested by some responding clones showing up in pre-infection memory.

This CDR3 is 14 amino acids long. V lost 4 bases to trimming and J lost 2 bases, with 11 bases between them. The germline V gene encodes CDR1 MNHNS and CDR2 SASEGT. TCRdb reprocessed the 5' RACE reads with MiXCR, giving one entry per CDR3 protein. Of 530,000 or so distinct CDR3 sequences listed, around 16% are singletons. The sequenced sample consisted of PBMCs or a T cell subset sorted from them (not recorded which). The chain joins TRBV6-1 to TRBJ1-1; tentatively, D is TRBD1 (5 bases). The sequence derives from an adult woman who had mild COVID-19 (a few samples of this study predate the infection). Cell type and time point are not known. CDR3 sequence: CASSVQVPNTEAFF. The CDR3, as DNA: TGTGCCAGCAGTGTACAGGTACCAAACACTGAAGCTTTCTTT.